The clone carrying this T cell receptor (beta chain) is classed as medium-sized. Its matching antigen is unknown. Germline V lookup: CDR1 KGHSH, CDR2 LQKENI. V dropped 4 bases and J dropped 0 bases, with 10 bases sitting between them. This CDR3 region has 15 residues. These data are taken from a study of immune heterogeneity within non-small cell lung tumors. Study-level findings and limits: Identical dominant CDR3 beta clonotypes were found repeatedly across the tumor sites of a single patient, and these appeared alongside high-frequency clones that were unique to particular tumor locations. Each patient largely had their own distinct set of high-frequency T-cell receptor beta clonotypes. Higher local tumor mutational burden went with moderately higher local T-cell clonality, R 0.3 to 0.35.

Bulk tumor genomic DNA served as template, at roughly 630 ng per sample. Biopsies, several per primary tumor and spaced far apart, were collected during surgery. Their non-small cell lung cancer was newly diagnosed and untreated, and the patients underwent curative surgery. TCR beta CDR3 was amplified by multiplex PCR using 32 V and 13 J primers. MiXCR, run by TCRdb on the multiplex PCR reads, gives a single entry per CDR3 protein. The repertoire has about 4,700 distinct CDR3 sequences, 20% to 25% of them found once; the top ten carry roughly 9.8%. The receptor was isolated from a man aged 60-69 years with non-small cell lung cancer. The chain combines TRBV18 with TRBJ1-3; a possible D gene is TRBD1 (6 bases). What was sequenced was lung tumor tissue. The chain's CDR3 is CASSLSQGSGNTIYF. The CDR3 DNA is TGTGCCAGCTCACTTTCACAGGGCTCTGGAAACACCATATATTTT. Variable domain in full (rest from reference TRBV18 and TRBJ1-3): NAGVMQNPRHLVRRRGQEARLRCSPMKGHSHVYWYRQLPEEGLKFMVYLQKENIIDESGMPKERFSAEFPKEGPSILRIQQVVRGDSAAYFCASSLSQGSGNTIYFGEGSWLTVV.